Below, 25 T cell receptor beta chains from the same sample are listed, as sequenced in a study of cytomegalovirus exposure and HLA in healthy donors. Some clones are missing from TCRdb's copy, which holds only in-frame ones; the method was immunoSEQ multiplex PCR. The table lists fewer than 200,000 clones, roughly 90% of them singletons, with 4% to 5% in the top ten. The sample consisted of PBMCs. Receptor source: a man younger than 35 in good health and CMV-seropositive.

This clone was seen once. This chain links TRBV7-9 with TRBJ1-2, with D perhaps matching TRBD1 (5 bases). Germline CDR1 SEHNR, CDR2 FQNEAQ (reference sequence). The CDR3 is 14 amino acids. The germline V and J ends were trimmed by 3 bases and 0 bases, with 8 bases remaining between them. CDR3 protein: CASSFRAANYGYTF. The CDR3 DNA reads TGTGCCAGCAGCTTCAGGGCCGCTAACTATGGCTACACCTTC.

The gene calls are TRBV10-3 and TRBJ1-1, with 7 bases lining up with TRBD1. The CDR3 loop spans 16 amino acids. Germline CDR1 is ENHRY and CDR2 is SYGVKD. J was trimmed by 13 bases and V by 5 bases; bases with no gene match: 22. The DNA for the CDR3 is TGTGCCATCAGTACCATTCGGGGCACAAACCCTCAGGGGGTTTTCTTT. Its translation: CAISTIRGTNPQGVFF.

This clone was seen only a few times. This chain joins TRBV11-2 and TRBJ2-7; TRBD2 agrees at 12 bases. Germline loops: CDR1 SGHAT, CDR2 FQNNGV. The CDR3 length is 14 residues. After removal of 5 bases from V and 5 bases from J, the junction contained 4 bases not matched to a gene. The CDR3 bases are TGTGCCAGCAGCCCTGGACTAGCGGGAAACGAGCAGTACTTC. Its protein is CASSPGLAGNEQYF.

This clone appeared a few times. The chain couples TRBV13 to TRBJ1-2; 10 bases fit TRBD1. From germline, CDR1 is PRHDT and CDR2 FYEKMQ (reference sequence). Germline trimming cut 5 bases from V and 8 bases from J; bases unmatched to any gene: 5. The CDR3 has 13 residues. The CDR3, as DNA: TGTGCCAGCAGCGCTTTGACAGGGGGCGGCTACACCTTC. Amino acid sequence: CASSALTGGGYTF.

V usage is TRBV6-5 and J usage is TRBJ2-7, with 10 bases lining up with TRBD1. In germline, CDR1 is MNHEY, CDR2 SVGAGI. CDR3 size: 16 residues. Unmatched junction bases numbered 8, after V lost 4 bases and J lost 2 bases. The CDR3 DNA reads TGTGCCAGCAGTTTGACAGGGGGCGCCTTTCCCTACGAGCAGTACTTC. It translates to CASSLTGGAFPYEQYF.

The J gene is TRBJ1-5, the V gene TRBV5-6; D is uncertain. The V gene lost 1 base and the J gene lost 6 bases, with 11 bases spanning the gap. Germline V gene lookup returns CDR1 SGHDT and CDR2 YYEEEE. The CDR3 is made up of 14 amino acids. As DNA, the CDR3 is TGTGCCAGCAGCTTGTTTGGCCAAAGTCAGCCCCAGCATTTT. Protein: CASSLFGQSQPQHF. Drawing the rest from reference TRBV5-6 and TRBJ1-5, the complete variable domain is DAGVTQSPTHLIKTRGQQVTLRCSPKSGHDTVSWYQQALGQGPQFIFQYYEEEERQRGNFPDRFSGHQFPNYSSELNVNALLLGDSALYLCASSLFGQSQPQHFGDGTRLSIL.

The chain employs TRBV7-8 and TRBJ2-7; D is undetermined. This CDR3 has 14 residues. Germline V gives CDR1 SGHVS, CDR2 FQNEAQ. Trimming shortened V by 2 bases and J by 1 base, and 9 bases separated the two germline ends. The CDR3 coding sequence is TGTGCCAGCAGCTTAATTACAGATTCCTACGAGCAGTACTTC. Protein: CASSLITDSYEQYF.

The gene calls are TRBV4-1 and TRBJ2-1, with TRBD2 matching 10 bases. J gave up 9 bases and V 4 bases, and 9 bases lay outside the gene matches. The CDR3 loop spans 15 amino acids. Germline V CDR1 and CDR2: MGHRA, YSYEKL. The CDR3 region is CASSRGLAGVGEQFF. CDR3 DNA sequence: TGCGCCAGCAGCCGGGGGCTAGCGGGAGTTGGTGAGCAGTTCTTC.

V usage is TRBV19 and J usage is TRBJ2-7; weak D call: TRBD2 (5 bases). The germline V gene has CDR1 LNHDA and CDR2 SQIVND (reference sequence). Trimming took off 4 bases at V and 4 bases at J, with 11 bases between the two ends. The CDR3 extends over 13 amino acids. In DNA, the CDR3 is TGTGCCAGTAGTACAGTCTGGGAGTACGAGCAGTACTTC. Amino acid sequence: CASSTVWEYEQYF.

V is TRBV7-9 and J is TRBJ1-4; 10 positions agree with TRBD1. The CDR3 totals 16 residues. Germline V gene sequence: CDR1 SEHNR, CDR2 FQNEAQ (reference sequence). J was trimmed by 6 bases and V by 1 base; bases with no gene match: 5. The CDR3 region is CASSLGAGTGDEKLFF. For the CDR3, the DNA is TGTGCCAGCAGCTTAGGGGCCGGGACAGGGGATGAAAAACTGTTTTTT.

This clone was counted between two and nine times. The V and J genes are TRBV9 and TRBJ2-2; a possible D gene is TRBD2 (6 bases). The V and J ends lost 4 bases and 3 bases respectively, with 19 bases between them. Per the germline V gene, CDR1 is SGDLS and CDR2 is YYNGEE. CDR3 length: 17 residues. The CDR3 region is CASSKGLPRAYTGELFF. In DNA, the CDR3 is TGTGCCAGCAGCAAGGGACTGCCAAGGGCCTACACCGGGGAGCTGTTTTTT.

The V call is TRBV2, the J call TRBJ1-1; a weak D match, TRBD1 (5 bases). CDR3 length: 14 residues. The V and J ends lost 9 bases and 2 bases respectively, with 16 bases between them. CDR1 is SNHLY and CDR2 is FYNNEI in the germline V gene. CDR3 in amino acids: CASRTGAGNTEAFF. The CDR3 DNA is TGTGCCAGTAGGACCGGGGCGGGAAACACTGAAGCTTTCTTT.

This sequence joins TRBV6-5 and TRBJ2-3; D is perhaps TRBD2 (6 bases). The CDR3 covers 14 residues. The V end lost 5 bases, the J end lost 4 bases, and 13 bases lay between the germline ends. In germline, CDR1 is MNHEY, CDR2 SVGAGI. The CDR3 loop reads CASSGDLGADTQYF. CDR3 DNA sequence: TGTGCCAGCAGTGGGGACTTAGGGGCAGATACGCAGTATTTT.

The chain has TRBV5-4 and TRBJ2-7, with D possibly TRBD1 on 5 matching bases. Germline V gene data show CDR1 as SGHNT and CDR2 as YYREEE (reference sequence). The CDR3 is made up of 12 amino acids. V lost 2 bases and J lost 6, with 9 bases in between. The CDR3, as DNA: TGTGCCAGCAGCTTCCCCACAGGCGAGCAGTACTTC. It specifies CASSFPTGEQYF.

The chain recombines TRBV5-1 with TRBJ2-1; 9 positions agree with TRBD2. The CDR3 loop spans 15 amino acids. The germline V gene encodes CDR1 SGHRS and CDR2 YFSETQ. The junction had 3 bases not matched to a gene; V was cut back by 4 bases and J by 1 base. The CDR3 region is CASSGSGSSYNEQFF. In nucleotides, the CDR3 is TGCGCCAGCAGCGGTAGCGGGAGTTCCTACAATGAGCAGTTCTTC.

The chain links TRBV7-8 to TRBJ1-5; TRBD1 aligns across 9 bases. In germline, CDR1 is SGHVS, CDR2 FQNEAQ. The CDR3 is 15 amino acids. V lost 2 bases and J lost 5; bases outside the gene matches: 4. The CDR3 sequence: CASSLMGQGYQPQHF. The DNA for the CDR3 is TGTGCCAGCAGCTTAATGGGACAGGGCTATCAGCCCCAGCATTTT. Combining the CDR3 with reference TRBV7-8 and TRBJ1-5 gives the whole variable domain GAGVSQSPRYKVAKRGQDVALRCDPISGHVSLFWYQQALGQGPEFLTYFQNEAQLDKSGLPSDRFFAERPEGSVSTLKIQRTQQEDSAVYLCASSLMGQGYQPQHFGDGTRLSIL.

V usage is TRBV7-9 and J usage is TRBJ2-7, with D perhaps matching TRBD2 (5 bases). The V gene's germline CDR1 is SEHNR and CDR2 FQNEAQ (reference sequence). Deletions cut 1 base from V and 5 bases from J, with 12 bases between. The CDR3 has 14 residues. CDR3 protein: CASSLGGSPHEQYF. In nucleotides, the CDR3 is TGTGCCAGCAGCTTAGGAGGGTCTCCCCACGAGCAGTACTTC.

The rearrangement uses TRBV6-5 and TRBJ1-2; maybe TRBD1 (6 bases). The germline gives CDR1 MNHEY, CDR2 SVGAGI. The V and J ends lost 6 bases and 7 bases respectively, with 12 bases between them. The CDR3 spans 12 residues. The DNA for the CDR3 is TGTGCCAGCAGACAGGGATCGTTTGGCTACACCTTC. This sequence encodes CASRQGSFGYTF.

The rearrangement joins TRBV7-9 to TRBJ2-1, with 13 bases matching TRBD2. From germline, CDR1 is SEHNR and CDR2 FQNEAQ (reference sequence). The V gene end was trimmed by 3 bases and the J gene end by 5 bases; junction bases not matched to a gene: 4. The CDR3 sequence is 16 residues long. In nucleotides, the CDR3 is TGTGCCAGCAGCTTCTCCGGGACTAGCGGGAACAATGAGCAGTTCTTC. Amino acids: CASSFSGTSGNNEQFF.

The chain recombines TRBV28 with TRBJ2-1; 8 nucleotides align to TRBD2. The trim removed 6 bases at V and 4 bases at J, leaving 8 bases unmatched. The length of the CDR3 is 15 residues. The germline gives CDR1 MDHEN, CDR2 SYDVKM. The CDR3 nucleotides are TGTGCCAGCAGCCCCTGGATAGCGGGGTACAATGAGCAGTTCTTC. This translates into CASSPWIAGYNEQFF.

J is TRBJ2-1 and V is TRBV6-1; a weak D match, TRBD1 (5 bases). CDR1 is MNHNS, CDR2 SASEGT, per germline. Between the trimmed V and J ends, which lost 3 bases and 7 bases, there was a span of 19 bases. CDR3 size: 16 residues. The CDR3: CASSDYWAGFMNEQFF. The CDR3 bases are TGTGCCAGCAGTGATTACTGGGCAGGGTTCATGAATGAGCAGTTCTTC.

This chain connects TRBV6-5 to TRBJ1-4; 8 nucleotides line up with TRBD1. The V gene's germline CDR1 is MNHEY and CDR2 SVGAGI. The CDR3 totals 13 residues. The J segment lost 5 bases and the V segment lost 6 bases, leaving 2 bases of the junction unmatched. The CDR3 region has the DNA TGTGCCAGCAGGACAGGGGTCAATGAAAAACTGTTTTTT. This codes for CASRTGVNEKLFF.

The chain couples TRBV11-3 to TRBJ2-5; 10 nucleotides align to TRBD2. The CDR3 consists of 18 residues. Germline assignment: CDR1 SGHNT and CDR2 YENEEA. J gave up 1 base and V 5 bases, and 13 bases lay outside the gene matches. The CDR3 protein is CASSRGLAGELSQETQYF. Here the CDR3 DNA reads TGTGCCAGCAGCCGAGGGCTAGCGGGAGAGCTAAGCCAAGAGACCCAGTACTTC.

The chain couples TRBV7-3 to TRBJ2-7; 10 bases are shared with TRBD1. V was clipped by 6 bases and J by 3 bases; unmatched bases: 2. This CDR3 contains 13 residues. In germline, CDR1 is SGHTA, CDR2 FQGTGA. CDR3 DNA sequence: TGTGCCAGCAGTCGGGACAGGGGCTACGAGCAGTACTTC. Its protein product is CASSRDRGYEQYF. The full variable domain, with the rest looked up from reference TRBV7-3 and TRBJ2-7, is GAGVSQTPSNKVTEKGKYVELRCDPISGHTALYWYRQSLGQGPEFLIYFQGTGAADDSGLPNDRFFAVRPEGSVSTLKIQRTERGDSAVYLCASSRDRGYEQYFGPGTRLTVT.

The rearrangement joins TRBV6-1 to TRBJ1-1; no firm D call. The V gene's germline CDR1 is MNHNS and CDR2 SASEGT. V was clipped by 3 bases and J by 5 bases, with 13 bases between them. The CDR3 totals 14 residues. The CDR3 is CASSERSLRTEAFF. The CDR3 nucleotides are TGTGCCAGCAGTGAGCGGTCTTTACGGACTGAAGCTTTCTTT.